Following are 25 T cell receptor beta chains from one sample sequenced in a study of cytomegalovirus exposure and HLA in healthy donors. Vbeta (60) and Jbeta (13) primers were used in the PCR. Data came from immunoSEQ multiplex PCR; TCRdb stores just in-frame clones and leaves some out. The sample has some 150,000 clones, about three fifths seen once. The sample comprised PBMCs. These receptors all come from a woman aged 25 to 39 in good health and CMV-seropositive.

V gene TRBV10-3 combines with J gene TRBJ2-7; TRBD1 aligns across 8 bases. The CDR3 covers 16 residues. Per the germline V gene, CDR1 is ENHRY and CDR2 is SYGVKD. V lost 0 bases, J lost 2 bases, and 6 bases stayed unmatched. In DNA, the CDR3 is TGTGCCATCAGTGAGTCCGTTAGGACAGGGACCTACGAGCAGTACTTC. Translation: CAISESVRTGTYEQYF.

CDR3 loop: CASRIRTAINEKLFF. The CDR3 DNA reads TGCGCCAGCAGGATAAGGACAGCCATTAATGAAAAACTGTTTTTT. The chain combines TRBV10-1 with TRBJ1-4; D might be TRBD1 (6 bases). The CDR3 contains 15 residues. In germline, CDR1 is WNHNN, CDR2 SYGVQD (reference sequence). The germline V and J ends were trimmed by 6 bases and 4 bases, with 15 bases remaining between them.

CDR3 sequence: CASSNTGKGPQHF. The CDR3 bases are TGTGCCAGCAGCAACACAGGGAAGGGGCCCCAGCATTTT. This chain uses TRBV11-2 with TRBJ1-5; possible D gene TRBD1, 6 bases. With 5 bases removed from V and 9 bases from J, the gap between germline ends came to 14 bases. Germline CDR1 reads SGHAT; CDR2 reads FQNNGV. The CDR3 is 13 residues long. The whole variable domain, remainder taken from reference TRBV11-2 and TRBJ1-5, is EAGVAQSPRYKIIEKRQSVAFWCNPISGHATLYWYQQILGQGPKLLIQFQNNGVVDDSQLPKDRFSAERLKGVDSTLKIQPAKLEDSAVYLCASSNTGKGPQHFGDGTRLSIL.

The chain joins TRBV4-2 to TRBJ2-1, with no clear D. The V end was cut by 1 base, the J end by 2 bases, with 12 bases between. Germline CDR1 and CDR2: LGHNA and YNFKEQ. The CDR3 covers 16 residues. This CDR3 is CASSQAGPLAYNEQFF. The CDR3 DNA is TGTGCCAGCAGCCAAGCGGGTCCTCTGGCCTACAATGAGCAGTTCTTC.

The J gene is TRBJ1-2, the V gene TRBV5-1; D gene unclear. This CDR3 region has 12 residues. V lost 7 bases to trimming and J lost 6 bases, with 13 bases between them. Germline V gene lookup returns CDR1 SGHRS and CDR2 YFSETQ. The CDR3 coding sequence is TGCGCCAGCCATCGGGAAGATCATGGCTACACCTTC. Translation gives CASHREDHGYTF.

The gene calls are TRBV7-9 and TRBJ1-3; D not certain. Per germline, CDR1 SEHNR and CDR2 FQNEAQ (reference sequence). V lost 5 bases to trimming and J lost 1 base, with 21 bases between them. The CDR3 consists of 18 residues. CDR3 amino acids: CASSLQTEVNPSGNTIYF. The CDR3 DNA reads as TGTGCCAGCAGCCTACAGACCGAAGTCAATCCATCTGGAAACACCATATATTTT.

V and J are TRBV4-1 and TRBJ2-1; no definite D call. The CDR3 is 14 amino acids. Trimming removed 0 bases from V and 8 bases from J, with 11 bases in between. Germline loops: CDR1 MGHRA, CDR2 YSYEKL. The CDR3 DNA sequence: TGCGCCAGCAGCCAAGAACTTGTCCGCGATGAGCAGTTCTTC. Its translation is CASSQELVRDEQFF.

The V gene is TRBV9, the J gene TRBJ1-2; no reliable D call. Germline CDR1 and CDR2: SGDLS and YYNGEE. The CDR3 consists of 14 residues. Trimming pared 2 bases from V and 6 bases from J, leaving 14 bases between. CDR3 protein: CASSVQSSSDGYTF. Here the CDR3 DNA reads TGTGCCAGCAGCGTCCAGTCGTCCTCCGATGGCTACACCTTC.

For this clone: At the DNA level, this CDR3 is encoded by other sequences in the same sample as well. The V call is TRBV19, the J call TRBJ1-5; D uncertain. From germline, CDR1 is LNHDA and CDR2 SQIVND (reference sequence). The CDR3 covers 12 residues. V was clipped by 4 bases and J by 13 bases, with 14 bases between them. The DNA of the CDR3 is TGTGCCAGTAGTAAGCCCCCCCAGGCTCAGCATTTT. Its protein is CASSKPPQAQHF.

The V and J genes are TRBV19 and TRBJ2-1, with 7 bases identical to TRBD1. CDR1 is LNHDA and CDR2 is SQIVND in the germline V gene (reference sequence). This CDR3 spans 12 amino acids. J lost 8 bases, V lost 7 bases, and 5 bases had no gene match. This chain's CDR3 is CASNNRGHEQFF. CDR3 nucleotides: TGTGCCAGTAATAACAGGGGCCATGAGCAGTTCTTC.

Here the CDR3 reads CASSPVSPYEQYF. DNA of the CDR3: TGTGCCAGCAGCCCCGTCTCCCCCTACGAGCAGTACTTC. The rearrangement joins TRBV28 to TRBJ2-7; D is unresolved. Germline loops: CDR1 MDHEN, CDR2 SYDVKM. This CDR3 is built from 13 residues. The V gene lost 6 bases and the J gene lost 2 bases, with 11 bases spanning the gap.

A few counts support this clone. The chain recombines TRBV5-1 with TRBJ1-1, with D perhaps matching TRBD1 (6 bases). From germline, CDR1 is SGHRS and CDR2 YFSETQ. Between the trimmed V and J ends, which lost 0 bases and 11 bases, there was a span of 20 bases. The length of the CDR3 is 15 residues. The chain's CDR3 is CASSLDHGTRDGAFF. As DNA, the CDR3 is TGCGCCAGCAGCTTGGATCATGGGACACGGGACGGGGCTTTCTTT.

The rearrangement uses TRBV6-1 and TRBJ1-5; possible D gene TRBD1, 6 bases. V was pared by 4 bases and J by 7 bases, with 17 bases between. Germline V CDR1 and CDR2: MNHNS, SASEGT. This CDR3 contains 15 residues. The CDR3 sequence: CASSVLTGKGQPQHF. In DNA, the CDR3 is TGTGCCAGCAGTGTTCTAACAGGGAAAGGACAGCCCCAGCATTTT.

V and J are TRBV6-5 and TRBJ1-1; TRBD1 agrees at 9 bases. The CDR3 spans 13 residues. Trimming took 6 bases from V and 7 from J; bases not matched to a gene: 6. Looked up from germline, CDR1 is MNHEY and CDR2 is SVGAGI. The CDR3 sequence: CASRGQGRLEAFF. For the CDR3, the DNA is TGTGCCAGCAGGGGACAGGGACGACTTGAAGCTTTCTTT.

The chain recombines TRBV5-1 with TRBJ2-3; TRBD2 aligns across 8 bases. Germline CDR1 is SGHRS and CDR2 is YFSETQ. The V segment lost 4 bases and the J segment 4 bases; nucleotides outside the gene matches: 14. The CDR3 consists of 17 residues. CDR3 amino acids: CASSPASGTRSADTQYF. CDR3 bases: TGCGCCAGCAGCCCTGCCTCCGGGACTAGGTCTGCAGATACGCAGTATTTT. The variable domain in full, completed from reference TRBV5-1 and TRBJ2-3, reads KAGVTQTPRYLIKTRGQQVTLSCSPISGHRSVSWYQQTPGQGLQFLFEYFSETQRNKGNFPGRFSGRQFSNSRSEMNVSTLELGDSALYLCASSPASGTRSADTQYFGPGTRLTVL.

The count of this clone is one. The rearrangement links TRBV6-1 to TRBJ1-5; D is perhaps TRBD1 (6 bases). V was cut by 2 bases and J by 3 bases, with 20 bases left in between. Germline CDR1 is MNHNS and CDR2 is SASEGT. This CDR3 comprises 18 residues. CDR3 sequence (DNA): TGTGCCAGCAGTGAACGCACCGGGGGGGCGAGGTACAATCAGCCCCAGCATTTT. As protein: CASSERTGGARYNQPQHF.

The chain has TRBV5-1 and TRBJ2-5; 8 bases agree with TRBD1. The J call is doubtful: the DNA matches TRBJ2-7 better. There are 13 residues in the CDR3. Germline CDR1 reads SGHRS; CDR2 reads YFSETQ. The CDR3, as DNA: TGCGCCAGCAGCCGGGACAGGCAATACGAGCAGTACTTC. Protein: CASSRDRQYEQYF.

This sequence joins TRBV10-2 and TRBJ1-1; D is possibly TRBD1 (5 bases). Trimming left V 4 bases short and J 4 bases short, with 13 bases between. The CDR3 spans 14 residues. Germline V gene lookup returns CDR1 WSHSY and CDR2 SAAADI. CDR3 loop: CASSVMGEVTEAFF. CDR3 sequence (DNA): TGCGCCAGCAGTGTAATGGGGGAGGTCACTGAAGCTTTCTTT.

The V and J genes are TRBV29-1 and TRBJ1-2; D is perhaps TRBD1 (6 bases). The CDR3 consists of 11 residues. The V end lost 4 bases, the J end lost 8 bases, and 11 bases lay between the germline ends. From germline, CDR1 is SQVTM and CDR2 ANQGSEA. The CDR3 nucleotides read TGCAGCGTTGTAGGGGGGGACGGCTACACCTTC. It is translated as CSVVGGDGYTF. Together with reference TRBV29-1 and TRBJ1-2, the CDR3 gives the full variable domain: SAVISQKPSRDICQRGTSLTIQCQVDSQVTMMFWYRQQPGQSLTLIATANQGSEATYESGFVIDKFPISRPNLTFSTLTVSNMSPEDSSIYLCSVVGGDGYTFGSGTRLTVV.

This clone was counted between two and nine times. The chain has TRBV7-6 and TRBJ1-4, with TRBD1 identical over 7 bases. Germline CDR1 SGHVS, CDR2 FNYEAQ. CDR3 length: 15 residues. V dropped 5 bases and J dropped 0; count of bases not matched to a gene: 3. The DNA of the CDR3 is TGTGCCAGCAGCCAGGGGACAGCAACTAATGAAAAACTGTTTTTT. Residues: CASSQGTATNEKLFF.

This clone was seen a handful of times. The chain links TRBV13 to TRBJ2-7; the match to TRBD2 covers 7 bases. This CDR3 has 16 amino acids. Trimming took 1 base from V and 4 from J; bases not matched to a gene: 10. Germline V lookup: CDR1 PRHDT, CDR2 FYEKMQ (reference sequence). The chain's CDR3 is CASSLVRSGGRYEQYF. The CDR3 DNA reads TGTGCCAGCAGCTTAGTTAGGTCGGGAGGAAGATACGAGCAGTACTTC.

This clone showed up just a few times. The chain recombines TRBV6-1 with TRBJ1-1; TRBD1 agrees at 8 bases. The CDR3 spans 14 residues. Germline assignment: CDR1 MNHNS and CDR2 SASEGT. V dropped 7 bases and J dropped 4; count of bases not matched to a gene: 8. The CDR3 nucleotides are TGTGCCAGCACACTGACAACAGGGGGCACTGAAGCTTTCTTT. The encoded protein is CASTLTTGGTEAFF.

The chain employs TRBV30 and TRBJ1-1, with 8 bases lining up with TRBD1. The CDR3 sequence is 14 residues long. J was trimmed by 1 base and V by 0 bases; bases with no gene match: 1. Per the germline V gene, CDR1 is GTSNPN and CDR2 is SVGIG (reference sequence). The CDR3 here is CAWSVTGGNTEAFF. Here the CDR3 DNA reads TGTGCCTGGAGTGTAACAGGGGGGAACACTGAAGCTTTCTTT. Looking up the rest from reference TRBV30 and TRBJ1-1 gives the full variable domain: SQTIHQWPATLVQPVGSPLSLECTVEGTSNPNLYWYRQAAGRGLQLLFYSVGIGQISSEVPQNLSASRPQDRQFILSSKKLLLSDSGFYLCAWSVTGGNTEAFFGQGTRLTVV.

In this sample, this clone turned up a few times. The chain uses TRBV4-2 and TRBJ2-3; the D is unclear. V lost 4 bases, J lost 3 bases, and 11 bases lay in between. The CDR3 totals 14 residues. Germline V gene lookup returns CDR1 LGHNA and CDR2 YNFKEQ. This CDR3 is CASSPGRSTDTQYF. The CDR3 nucleotides are TGTGCCAGCAGCCCCGGCCGGAGTACAGATACGCAGTATTTT.

The chain is built from TRBV19 and TRBJ1-2; maybe TRBD1 (5 bases). Germline CDR1 reads LNHDA; CDR2 reads SQIVND (reference sequence). The CDR3 extends over 14 amino acids. The ends were cut back, 3 bases at V and 5 bases at J, with 13 bases in the middle. The CDR3 spells CASSISLTGYGYTF. For the CDR3, the DNA is TGTGCCAGTAGTATTTCCCTCACAGGATATGGCTACACCTTC.